Listed here are 14 T cell receptor beta chains from one sample, sequenced in a study of blood T cells in healthy people across ages. A J-beta primer mix and a sample-barcoded 5' primer were used in a second PCR of roughly 7 to 12 cycles. TCRdb re-called the 5' RACE reads with MiXCR, one entry per CDR3 protein. The data contain about 680,000 distinct CDR3 sequences, roughly 49% of them seen just once; the ten biggest clones take up about a third. Sequencing was done on a sample of blood. The receptors were gathered from a woman aged 55 to 70 in good health.

The chain joins TRBV4-3 to TRBJ2-1, with 14 bases fitting TRBD2. Looked up from germline, CDR1 is LGHNA and CDR2 is YSLEER. The CDR3 totals 17 residues. The V gene end was trimmed by 4 bases and the J gene end by 5 bases; junction bases not matched to a gene: 7. This chain's CDR3 is CASSREGLAGGDNEQFF. The CDR3 DNA follows: TGCGCCAGCAGCCGAGAAGGACTAGCGGGAGGTGACAATGAGCAGTTCTTC.

This clonotype was seen a few times. In nucleotides, the CDR3 is TGCAGTGCCCAACATGGAGAGACCCAGTACTTC. Translated: CSAQHGETQYF. The rearrangement joins TRBV20-1 to TRBJ2-5; D remains ambiguous. The CDR3 is 11 residues long. Germline V gives CDR1 DFQATT, CDR2 SNEGSKA (reference sequence). Trimming stripped 6 bases from V and 4 bases from J, with 9 bases between.

This clonotype was seen repeatedly, ten times or more. In DNA form, the CDR3 reads TGCAGTGCTAGTTCTAGGCTAGCGCGCAATGAGCAGTTCTTC. This sequence encodes CSASSRLARNEQFF. The rearrangement links TRBV20-1 to TRBJ2-1, with D tentatively TRBD2 (6 bases). This CDR3 spans 14 amino acids. Trimming stripped 3 bases from V and 6 bases from J, with 15 bases between. CDR1 and CDR2 (germline): DFQATT, SNEGSKA (reference sequence).

The rearrangement joins TRBV28 to TRBJ2-5, with 9 bases that match TRBD2. The J call may be mistaken, given a closer DNA end match to TRBJ2-7. The CDR3 length is 14 residues. Germline V lookup: CDR1 MDHEN, CDR2 SYDVKM. The DNA of the CDR3 is TGTGCCAGCAATGAGGGGACTAGCAGAACCGAGCAGTACTTC. This codes for CASNEGTSRTEQYF.

There are a few counts of this clonotype. V gene TRBV20-1 combines with J gene TRBJ2-7; possible D gene TRBD2, 5 bases. The germline V gene encodes CDR1 DFQATT and CDR2 SNEGSKA (reference sequence). The CDR3 has 15 residues. The V end lost 1 base, the J end lost 0 bases, and 13 bases lay between the germline ends. This chain's CDR3 is CSARASAVSSYEQYF. CDR3 coding DNA: TGCAGTGCTAGAGCCTCAGCGGTAAGCTCCTACGAGCAGTACTTC.

The rearrangement uses TRBV6-1 and TRBJ2-4; 8 nucleotides agree with TRBD1. CDR3 length: 12 residues. Looked up from germline, CDR1 is MNHNS and CDR2 is SASEGT. V was clipped by 4 bases and J by 13 bases; unmatched bases: 6. CDR3 residues: CASSGQGKEQYF. The CDR3 DNA is TGTGCCAGCAGTGGACAGGGGAAAGAGCAGTACTTC.

The chain recombines TRBV7-3 with TRBJ2-7; D is unclear. Per germline, CDR1 SGHTA and CDR2 FQGTGA. This CDR3 contains 15 residues. Trimming removed 0 bases at V and 5 bases at J, with 14 bases between. CDR3 sequence (DNA): TGTGCCAGCAGCTTAACGCCCGGACCTACCCACGAGCAGTACTTC. It is translated as CASSLTPGPTHEQYF.

This clonotype has only a few counts. The J gene is TRBJ2-1, the V gene TRBV7-2; either TRBD1 or TRBD2 may fit D (5 bases each). V lost 1 base, J lost 12 bases, and 16 bases lay in between. Per germline, CDR1 SGHTA and CDR2 FQGNSA. This CDR3 has 14 residues. The CDR3: CASSLVGTQKSQFF. CDR3 DNA sequence: TGTGCCAGCAGCTTAGTGGGGACCCAGAAATCGCAGTTCTTC.

CDR3 sequence reads: CASSSPQPLETQYF. The CDR3 region has the DNA TGTGCCAGCAGCTCCCCGCAACCGTTGGAGACCCAGTACTTC. The chain carries TRBV7-2 and TRBJ2-5; no clear D. The germline V gene encodes CDR1 SGHTA and CDR2 FQGNSA. The CDR3 runs 14 residues. Trimming shortened V by 4 bases and J by 5 bases, and 14 bases separated the two germline ends. The complete variable domain, with remaining parts taken from reference TRBV7-2 and TRBJ2-5, reads GAGVSQSPSNKVTEKGKDVELRCDPISGHTALYWYRQSLGQGLEFLIYFQGNSAPDKSGLPSDRFSAERTGGSVSTLTIQRTQQEDSAVYLCASSSPQPLETQYFGPGTRLLVL.

This chain joins TRBV20-1 and TRBJ2-5, with a weak D call TRBD2 (5 bases). Per the germline V gene, CDR1 is DFQATT and CDR2 is SNEGSKA (reference sequence). The CDR3 spans 15 residues. With 0 bases removed from V and 4 bases from J, the gap between germline ends came to 15 bases. In DNA form, the CDR3 reads TGCAGTGCTAGAGATCGTCCGAGGGCCGGAGAGACCCAGTACTTC. This sequence encodes CSARDRPRAGETQYF.

The chain links TRBV20-1 to TRBJ2-3; TRBD1 aligns across 11 bases. The V and J ends lost 3 bases and 4 bases, in that order; junction bases with no gene match: 3. The CDR3 consists of 14 residues. From germline, CDR1 is DFQATT and CDR2 SNEGSKA (reference sequence). This chain's CDR3 is CSARDRGQADTQYF. In DNA form, the CDR3 reads TGCAGTGCTAGGGACAGGGGGCAAGCAGATACGCAGTATTTT.

In its sample, this clonotype was seen many times. The chain is built from TRBV7-9 and TRBJ2-3; TRBD1 is a possible D gene (6 bases). Germline CDR1 and CDR2: SEHNR and FQNEAQ (reference sequence). Trimming took 5 bases from V and 0 from J, leaving 12 bases between them. This CDR3 is built from 15 residues. The CDR3 DNA reads TGTGCCAGCAGCCCCCCAGGGGTTAGCACAGATACGCAGTATTTT. Residues: CASSPPGVSTDTQYF. Using reference TRBV7-9 and TRBJ2-3 for the parts outside the CDR3, the full variable domain is DTGVSQNPRHKITKRGQNVTFRCDPISEHNRLYWYRQTLGQGPEFLTYFQNEAQLEKSRLLSDRFSAERPKGSFSTLEIQRTEQGDSAMYLCASSPPGVSTDTQYFGPGTRLTVL.

The chain recombines TRBV5-6 with TRBJ1-2; the match to TRBD1 covers 7 bases. CDR1 is SGHDT, CDR2 YYEEEE, per germline. CDR3 size: 14 residues. The J segment lost 4 bases and the V segment lost 3 bases, leaving 6 bases of the junction unmatched. The CDR3 region is CASSYGQASYGYTF. CDR3 bases: TGTGCCAGCAGCTACGGACAGGCTTCCTATGGCTACACCTTC.

The rearrangement links TRBV20-1 to TRBJ1-1, with TRBD1 as a possible D gene (6 bases). The length of the CDR3 is 14 residues. Per germline, CDR1 DFQATT and CDR2 SNEGSKA (reference sequence). The V gene lost 3 bases and the J gene lost 2 bases, with 13 bases spanning the gap. CDR3 region: CSASSGEPNTEAFF. For the CDR3, the DNA is TGCAGTGCTAGCTCAGGGGAACCCAACACTGAAGCTTTCTTT.